This T cell receptor (beta chain) derives from a study of T-cell reconstitution after alpha-beta-depleted transplantation in children. The study, taken as a whole, reports: Reportedly, only several hundred clones from non-depleted graft cells drove alpha-beta T-cell counts at about two months. TCRbeta diversity was high at day 60 in some patients (a result of surviving recipient T cells and thymic progenitors). T-cell counts and diversity at one year post-transplant came mainly from newly produced T cells.

This clonotype was seen many times. Antigen: not known. V was pared by 10 bases and J by 0 bases, with 11 bases between. Germline V CDR1 and CDR2: ENHRY, SYGVKD. The CDR3 extends over 13 amino acids. A TCRbeta library incorporating unique molecular identifiers was prepared. TCRdb fed the PCR reads into MiXCR, producing one record per CDR3 protein. The sample records approximately 630,000 distinct CDR3 sequences, less than 15% being singletons. Sequenced material: PBMCs, taken before TCRalphabeta/CD19-depleted stem cell transplant. This TCR was sampled from a girl aged 2 to 10 with congenital amegakaryocytic thrombocytopenia, due to receive a stem cell transplant. This chain connects TRBV10-3 to TRBJ2-3; D perhaps matches TRBD2 (5 bases). The CDR3 sequence is CATSGSSTDTQYF. The DNA for the CDR3 is TGTGCCACCAGCGGTTCTAGCACAGATACGCAGTATTTT.